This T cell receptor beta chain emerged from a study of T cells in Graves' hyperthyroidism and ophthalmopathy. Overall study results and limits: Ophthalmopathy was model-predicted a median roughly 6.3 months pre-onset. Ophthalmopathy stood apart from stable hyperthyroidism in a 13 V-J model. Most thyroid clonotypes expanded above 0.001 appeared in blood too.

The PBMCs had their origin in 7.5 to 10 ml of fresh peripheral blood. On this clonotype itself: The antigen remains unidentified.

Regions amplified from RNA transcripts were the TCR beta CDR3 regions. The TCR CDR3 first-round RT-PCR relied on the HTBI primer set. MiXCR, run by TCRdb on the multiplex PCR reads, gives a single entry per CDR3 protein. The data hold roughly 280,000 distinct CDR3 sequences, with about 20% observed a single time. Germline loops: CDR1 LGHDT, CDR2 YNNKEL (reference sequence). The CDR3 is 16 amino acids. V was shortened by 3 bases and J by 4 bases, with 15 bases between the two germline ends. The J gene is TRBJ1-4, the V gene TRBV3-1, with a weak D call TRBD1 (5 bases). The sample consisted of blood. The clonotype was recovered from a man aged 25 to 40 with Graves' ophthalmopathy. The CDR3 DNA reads TGTGCCAGCAGCCATGGGGGACCTCGGGGTAATGAAAAACTGTTTTTT. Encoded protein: CASSHGGPRGNEKLFF.